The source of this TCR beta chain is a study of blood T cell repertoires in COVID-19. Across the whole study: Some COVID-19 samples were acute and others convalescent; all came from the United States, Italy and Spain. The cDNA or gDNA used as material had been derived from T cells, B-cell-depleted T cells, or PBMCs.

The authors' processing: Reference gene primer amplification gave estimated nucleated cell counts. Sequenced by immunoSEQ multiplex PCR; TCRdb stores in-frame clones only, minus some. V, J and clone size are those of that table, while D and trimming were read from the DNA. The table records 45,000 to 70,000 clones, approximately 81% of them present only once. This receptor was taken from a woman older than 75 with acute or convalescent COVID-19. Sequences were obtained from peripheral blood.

The CDR3 DNA sequence: TGTGCCAGCAGCCAAGATCAACAGAACACTGAAGCTTTCTTT. Translating it yields CASSQDQQNTEAFF. The chain joins TRBV3-1 (or the pseudogene TRBV3-2) to TRBJ1-1; D gene uncertain. V was cut by 0 bases and J by 1 base, with 6 bases left in between. In germline, CDR1 is LGHDT, CDR2 YNNKEL (reference sequence). The CDR3 spans 14 residues.